This T cell receptor (beta chain) was sequenced in a study of human T cells and chemical hapten exposure (dated by TCRdb to the early 2020s). In terms of the full investigation: For sensitization, 2% DPC in acetone was applied to a roughly 2 cm by roughly 2 cm area of upper inner arm skin. Throughout the study period of roughly 24 weeks, patients also received therapeutic DPC doses to the scalp every week. Patch tests used Finn chambers with 0.01% DPC on the upper back, scored after 6 days by International Contact Dermatitis Research Group standards. The patient cohort, mostly female, included alopecia areata with under or over 50% scalp involvement, alopecia totalis and alopecia universalis. Libraries were pooled for sequencing, and variation in per-sample TCR yields was attributed mainly to small differences in library volumes within the pool. The study tracked peripheral blood TCR repertoire changes in vivo during primary and secondary sensitization to the hapten diphenylcyclopropenone (DPC) in alopecia patients. Blood was sampled from patients pre-sensitization (week 0) and at 2, 6 and about 24 weeks after DPC sensitization. For TCR sequencing, blood came from 25 to 35 alopecia patients at anywhere from one to four time points (pre-sensitization, 2, 6 and 24 weeks). Study-wide findings and limitations: DPC sensitization did not change the number of TCRs with a frequency above 1 in 1000, and there was no evidence of changes in global repertoire structure. Because every patient had alopecia, a presumed autoimmune disease, the patients' immune response might differ from that of healthy individuals. Patch test score correlated positively with the number of PT1 expanded TCRs, reaching significance at thresholds 8, 16 and 32 but not at 4. Repeated subsampling changed both the strength of the expansion versus patch-test correlation and the threshold at which the correlation became significant. Expanded TCRs formed significantly more large CDR3 similarity clusters than pre-sensitization or healthy control sets, consistent with antigen-driven responses.

The sample holds a few counts of this clonotype. No cognate antigen has been identified for it. Per-nucleotide qualities are absent, and no much larger clonotype sits a single base away. Reading the label with the study, this specimen's time point is: patch test 2, 6 weeks after DPC sensitization. The treatment or condition label on this specimen signifies: therapeutic diphenylcyclopropenone sensitization with weekly scalp DPC. Blood at each patch-test visit was drawn before the patch test was applied. Patients were considered eligible if aged 18 to 70, diagnosed with alopecia and deemed suitable for DPC therapy, and patients were excluded if pregnant. Total RNA was extracted from unfractionated whole blood that had been collected in Tempus Blood RNA tubes. The library was built by means of RACE. The instrument was a NextSeq 500. During library preparation, unique molecular identifiers were attached to individual cDNA molecules so that TCRs could be counted in a quantitative, reproducible way. Each blood RNA sample was used to sequence both TCR alpha and TCR beta chains. In the source study's methods: Samples had a median of roughly 100,000 TCRs, with a range from about 23,224 to 700,000. The Decombinator software suite was used to annotate V, J and CDR3 in the TCR reads. For PS versus PT1 abundance plots, all samples were subsampled to the same number of TCRs (28,000). TCRs were defined as expanded if absent before sensitization and observed at least eight times at the 2-week time point. TCRdb reran the public reads through fastp at Q25 and MiXCR, keeping productive beta chains. Rows with a matching CDR3 protein are joined into one entry that keeps the most common DNA and genes. TCRdb, rather than the study authors, made the V and J calls. The table for this sample lists tens of thousands of distinct CDR3 sequences; about 9.4% of them were counted only once. Around 4.7% of the sample lies in the top ten.

Sequenced here: whole blood, sampled in connection with sensitization to the hapten diphenylcyclopropenone (DPC). This clonotype originated in a woman in her fifties or sixties with alopecia areata. Some clones in this sample may be carry-over from other donors' samples.

Read as DNA, the sequence is TGTGCCAGCAGCCTAAGGACTAGCGGGAGGCCCTACGAGCAGTACTTC. This gives the protein CASSLRTSGRPYEQYF. The sequence links TRBV11-2 to TRBJ2-7; 14 bases in between match TRBD2. Per the germline V gene, SGHAT is the CDR1 and FQNNGV is the CDR2. The CDR3, from cysteine to phenylalanine, totals 16 residues. This entry keeps only the CDR3 DNA: 48 bases, framed from base 1. The germline V end is reduced by 5 bases and the J end by 2 bases; junction bases left unmatched: 5.